Below, one T cell receptor (beta chain) is given with its context. RNA, at roughly 0.5 to 1 ug, was reverse transcribed with random hexamers. Multiplex immunoSEQ PCR targeted 54 Vbeta and 13 Jbeta TCR beta segments. TCRdb re-called the immunoSEQ multiplex PCR reads through MiXCR, storing one row per CDR3 protein. This table has roughly 100,000 distinct CDR3 sequences, roughly 94% appearing once. Germline V gene sequence: CDR1 SGDLS, CDR2 YYNGEE. The CDR3 spans 18 residues. V lost 3 bases to trimming and J lost 3 bases; unmatched junction nucleotides: 12. This record comes from a study of CD8 T cells in Susac syndrome. Blood CD8+ and CD4+ T cells underwent high-throughput TCR beta sequencing. Negative magnetic isolation gave CD8+ and CD4+ cells; FACS enriched CD8+ TEMRA.

This receptor was identified in a human donor with Susac syndrome. The sample was CD4+ T cells from PBMCs. The rearrangement joins TRBV9 to TRBJ2-6; 7 positions agree with TRBD2. The DNA of the CDR3 is TGTGCCAGCAGCGAGCCGGGACGGGGGGTTGTTGGGGCCAACGTCCTGACTTTC. Amino acids: CASSEPGRGVVGANVLTF.